Below, 23 T cell receptor beta chains from the same sample are listed, as sequenced in a study of blood T cell repertoires in COVID-19 (dated by TCRdb to about 2020). The library relied on the immunoSEQ multiplex PCR assay. What TCRdb holds here is the immuneACCESS table cut down to in-frame rearrangements. Part of the clones is not present; checked against another copy, under half of the missing clones reflect an unresolved V gene, and the others are unexplained. This sample lists roughly 100,000 clones; around four fifths were detected once. Together, the top ten hold 4% to 5.5% of the sample. The sample comprised peripheral blood. These receptors were collected from a human donor in a cohort sampled during active COVID-19.

The chain recombines TRBV5-1 with TRBJ2-3; weak D call: TRBD1 (5 bases). V shed 4 bases and J shed 1 base, with 10 bases lying between them. CDR1 and CDR2 from the germline V gene are SGHRS and YFSETQ. This CDR3 region has 14 residues. The CDR3 reads CASSARERTDTQYF. As DNA, the CDR3 is TGCGCCAGCAGCGCCAGGGAACGCACAGATACGCAGTATTTT.

This clone was counted a single time. The CDR3, as DNA: TGTGCCAGCAGTTACTCTGGGGGGGCCACAGATACGCAGTATTTT. This translates into CASSYSGGATDTQYF. The rearrangement links TRBV6-2 or TRBV6-3 to TRBJ2-3, with TRBD2 as a possible D gene (7 bases). V dropped 0 bases and J dropped 2 bases, with 9 bases sitting between them. CDR3 length equals 15 residues. CDR1 and CDR2 from the germline V gene are MNHEY and SVGEGT.

The chain couples TRBV6-6 to TRBJ1-6; possible D gene TRBD1, 6 bases. The V and J ends lost 5 bases and 7 bases respectively, with 15 bases between them. This CDR3 is 15 amino acids long. Looked up from germline, CDR1 is MNHNY and CDR2 is SVGAGI (reference sequence). Here the CDR3 reads CASSDDRSYNSPLHF. The CDR3 nucleotides read TGTGCCAGCAGTGATGACAGGAGCTACAATTCACCCCTCCACTTT.

The CDR3 DNA sequence: TGTGCCAGCCAGGGACAGAATTCACCCCTCCACTTT. Its protein product is CASQGQNSPLHF. The chain couples TRBV28 to TRBJ1-6; 7 bases line up with TRBD1. The CDR3 consists of 12 residues. Per the germline V gene, CDR1 is MDHEN and CDR2 is SYDVKM. The V and J ends lost 8 bases and 7 bases, in that order; junction bases with no gene match: 2.

V and J are TRBV18 and TRBJ1-1, with a weak D call TRBD1 (5 bases). The CDR3 length is 14 residues. The germline V gene has CDR1 KGHSH and CDR2 LQKENI. Trimming removed 2 bases from V and 1 base from J, with 8 bases in between. The CDR3 protein is CASSPGAWNTEAFF. For the CDR3, the DNA is TGTGCCAGCTCACCAGGGGCCTGGAACACTGAAGCTTTCTTT.

The J gene is TRBJ2-1, the V gene TRBV23-1, with 10 bases fitting TRBD2. TRBV23-1 is classed as an ORF, of uncertain function. This CDR3 region has 17 residues. J was trimmed by 3 bases and V by 4 bases; bases with no gene match: 9. CDR3 in DNA: TGCGCCAGCAGTCGGTCCAGCGGGGGGGCTTGCTACAATGAGCAGTTCTTC. This encodes CASSRSSGGACYNEQFF.

This chain connects TRBV2 to TRBJ2-1, with D perhaps matching TRBD1 (6 bases). Per germline, CDR1 SNHLY and CDR2 FYNNEI. The CDR3 sequence is 16 residues long. V gave up 6 bases and J gave up 7 bases, with 22 bases separating them. CDR3 bases: TGTGCCAGCAGGACGAACCAGGGGCTTAAGGTAAATGAGCAGTTCTTC. Protein: CASRTNQGLKVNEQFF.

Comment on this clone: Other DNA sequences in the same sample also yield this CDR3. The rearrangement uses TRBV6-5 and TRBJ1-5, with a possible D match to TRBD1 (6 bases). CDR3 length equals 13 residues. CDR1 and CDR2 (germline): MNHEY, SVGAGI. The V and J ends lost 7 bases and 0 bases respectively, with 7 bases between them. The CDR3 region is CASTGDSNQPQHF. CDR3 coding DNA: TGTGCCAGCACAGGGGATAGCAATCAGCCCCAGCATTTT.

This rearrangement joins TRBV11-2 to TRBJ1-1; TRBD1 might be the D (5 bases). This CDR3 is 16 amino acids long. The germline gives CDR1 SGHAT, CDR2 FQNNGV. Trimming left V 0 bases short and J 1 base short, with 12 bases between. In nucleotides, the CDR3 is TGTGCCAGCAGCTTAGAGTTCAGGGTGAAGAACACTGAAGCTTTCTTT. It codes for CASSLEFRVKNTEAFF.

V gene TRBV28 combines with J gene TRBJ2-3; no definite D call. This CDR3 comprises 12 residues. CDR1 is MDHEN, CDR2 SYDVKM, per germline. Deletions cut 6 bases from V and 2 bases from J, with 6 bases between. The CDR3 loop reads CASSKLTDTQYF. The CDR3 region has the DNA TGTGCCAGCAGCAAACTCACAGATACGCAGTATTTT.

The chain has TRBV7-7 and TRBJ2-5; 8 bases are a match to TRBD2. In germline, CDR1 is SSHAT, CDR2 FNYEAQ (reference sequence). The CDR3 is 13 residues long. V lost 5 bases, J lost 12 bases, and 11 bases stayed unmatched. The CDR3 bases are TGTGCCAGCAGCCGCAGCCCCCGGGAGGGAAAGTACTTC. Its protein product is CASSRSPREGKYF.

The chain employs TRBV5-1 and TRBJ1-3, with D maybe TRBD1 (5 bases). This CDR3 is built from 15 residues. Per the germline V gene, CDR1 is SGHRS and CDR2 is YFSETQ. V was trimmed by 2 bases and J by 8 bases, leaving 17 bases between them. CDR3 protein: CASSFGLSAGDTIYF. CDR3 DNA: TGCGCCAGCAGCTTCGGGCTGTCGGCGGGGGACACCATATATTTT.

The rearrangement uses TRBV11-3 and TRBJ2-7, with 9 positions matching TRBD1. There are 20 residues in the CDR3. CDR1 SGHNT and CDR2 YENEEA come from the germline V gene. J was trimmed by 4 bases and V by 5 bases; bases with no gene match: 24. CDR3 region: CASSGLQGQGSGFGPYEQYF. Here the CDR3 DNA reads TGTGCCAGCAGCGGGCTTCAGGGACAGGGTTCCGGATTCGGCCCGTACGAGCAGTACTTC.

The chain recombines TRBV19 with TRBJ2-7; D may be TRBD2 (5 bases). V was shortened by 6 bases and J by 2 bases, with 17 bases between the two germline ends. The CDR3 sequence is 15 residues long. The germline V gene has CDR1 LNHDA and CDR2 SQIVND (reference sequence). In DNA, the CDR3 is TGTGCCAGTAGCCGGGATCCCAGTGTCACCTACGAGCAGTACTTC. Its translation: CASSRDPSVTYEQYF.

The chain recombines TRBV7-2 with TRBJ1-2; TRBD1 is a possible D gene (5 bases). The CDR3 is 13 residues long. The germline gives CDR1 SGHTA, CDR2 FQGNSA. With 6 bases removed from V and 8 bases from J, the gap between germline ends came to 16 bases. CDR3 in amino acids: CASSQGGWSGYTF. The CDR3 nucleotides read TGTGCCAGCAGTCAGGGAGGTTGGAGCGGCTACACCTTC.

V and J are TRBV30 and TRBJ2-7; the D gene is possibly TRBD1 (6 bases). V was clipped by 0 bases and J by 8 bases, with 8 bases between them. In germline, CDR1 is GTSNPN, CDR2 SVGIG (reference sequence). The CDR3 runs to 11 residues. The CDR3 region is CAWSVQGKQYF. In DNA form, the CDR3 reads TGTGCCTGGAGTGTCCAGGGGAAGCAGTACTTC.

The CDR3 sequence: CASSSQGVVLYNEQFF. The DNA for the CDR3 is TGTGCCAGCAGCTCCCAGGGGGTCGTTCTTTACAATGAGCAGTTCTTC. The V gene is TRBV7-9, the J gene TRBJ2-1; TRBD1 agrees at 7 bases. The CDR3 is 16 residues long. The germline V gene encodes CDR1 SEHNR and CDR2 FQNEAQ (reference sequence). The V and J ends lost 4 bases and 4 bases, in that order; junction bases with no gene match: 10.

V and J are TRBV7-9 and TRBJ1-5; tentative D call: TRBD1 (6 bases). The CDR3 has 16 residues. Germline loops: CDR1 SEHNR, CDR2 FQNEAQ (reference sequence). Between the trimmed V and J ends, which lost 0 bases and 9 bases, there was a span of 18 bases. CDR3 coding DNA: TGTGCCAGCAGCTTAGCGGGGGGGACATCGCATGTGCCCCAGCATTTT. This encodes CASSLAGGTSHVPQHF.

V gene TRBV2 combines with J gene TRBJ2-5, with 9 bases that match TRBD2. Losses at the gene ends were 5 bases for V and 2 bases for J; bases not matched to a gene: 3. Germline values: CDR1 SNHLY, CDR2 FYNNEI. The CDR3 totals 14 residues. The CDR3 sequence is CASSRTSAQETQYF. The CDR3 nucleotides are TGTGCCAGCAGTCGGACTAGCGCGCAAGAGACCCAGTACTTC.

The genes are TRBV20-1 and TRBJ1-2; D gene uncertain. The germline V and J ends were trimmed by 3 bases and 7 bases, with 15 bases remaining between them. CDR3 length: 13 amino acids. Germline assignment: CDR1 DFQATT and CDR2 SNEGSKA (reference sequence). CDR3 DNA: TGCAGTGCTAGTGATCGGTCACCCGGTGGCTACACCTTC. This translates into CSASDRSPGGYTF.

The rearrangement uses TRBV6-2 or TRBV6-3 and TRBJ2-7; 7 bases map to TRBD1. There are 12 residues in the CDR3. CDR1 MNHEY and CDR2 SVGEGT come from the germline V gene. V lost 5 bases, J lost 12 bases, and 10 bases stayed unmatched. Written as DNA, the CDR3 is TGTGCCAGCAGTCCAGCTAGGAGACAGGGGTACTTC. Protein product: CASSPARRQGYF.

This chain uses TRBV7-2 with TRBJ2-5; 7 bases are a match to TRBD1. This CDR3 is 15 amino acids long. The germline gives CDR1 SGHTA, CDR2 FQGNSA. J was trimmed by 4 bases and V by 6 bases; bases with no gene match: 11. In DNA form, the CDR3 reads TGTGCCAGCAGACCTTGGACAGGAATTGGAGAGACCCAGTACTTC. Translated, it gives CASRPWTGIGETQYF.

The rearrangement joins TRBV5-5 to TRBJ2-3, with 8 nucleotides matching TRBD2. From germline, CDR1 is SGHKS and CDR2 YYEKEE (reference sequence). V shed 4 bases and J 6 bases; nucleotides not matched to a gene: 13. The CDR3 runs 16 residues. CDR3 nucleotide sequence: TGTGCCAGCAGCGCCCGGACTAGCCAGCTCTCGGATACGCAGTATTTT. Protein sequence: CASSARTSQLSDTQYF.